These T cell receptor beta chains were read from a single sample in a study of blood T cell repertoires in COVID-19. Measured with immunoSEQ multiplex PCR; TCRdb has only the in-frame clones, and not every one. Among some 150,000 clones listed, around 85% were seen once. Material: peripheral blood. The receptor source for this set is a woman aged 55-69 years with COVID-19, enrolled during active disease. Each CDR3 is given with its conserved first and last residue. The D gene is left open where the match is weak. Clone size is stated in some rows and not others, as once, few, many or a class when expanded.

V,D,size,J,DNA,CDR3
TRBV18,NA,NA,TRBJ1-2,TGTGCCAGCTCACCCGGAGTTTATGGCTACACCTTC,CASSPGVYGYTF
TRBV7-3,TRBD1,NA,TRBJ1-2,TGTGCCAGCAGCCCCGCCGGGACAGGGCCGGGTGGCTACACCTTC,CASSPAGTGPGGYTF
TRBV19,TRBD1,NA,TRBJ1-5,TGTGCCAGTACCCCCCTAGGAGGGGGCGGCGGTCAGCCCCAGCATTTT,CASTPLGGGGGQPQHF
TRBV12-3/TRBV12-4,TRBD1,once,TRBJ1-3,TGTGCCGAACAGGGGGATGGAAACACCATATATTTT,CAEQGDGNTIYF
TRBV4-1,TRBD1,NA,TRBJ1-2,TGCGCCACCTCTTTAAAACCGGACAGGGACTATGGCTACACCTTC,CATSLKPDRDYGYTF
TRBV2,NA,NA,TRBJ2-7,TGTGCCAGCATAGCCTCCCTCTCCTACGAGCAGTACTTC,CASIASLSYEQYF
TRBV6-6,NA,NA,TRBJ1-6,TGTGCCAGCAGTTACTCGAGCGAGGGTAATTCACCCCTCCACTTT,CASSYSSEGNSPLHF
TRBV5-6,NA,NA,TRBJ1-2,TGTGCCAGCAGCTCCCGACACCTGAACTATGGCTACACCTTC,CASSSRHLNYGYTF
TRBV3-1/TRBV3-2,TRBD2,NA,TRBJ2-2,TGTGCCAGCAGCCAAGATCTAGCGGGGGGGCCTTCTATCCCCGGGGAGCTGTTTTTT,CASSQDLAGGPSIPGELFF
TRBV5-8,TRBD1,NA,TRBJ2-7,TGTGCCAGCAGCTTTTGGGACAGGGGTTACGAGCAGTACTTC,CASSFWDRGYEQYF
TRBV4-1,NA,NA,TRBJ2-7,TGCGCCAGCAGCCAAACCGTCGGGGATGATTACGAGCAGTACTTC,CASSQTVGDDYEQYF
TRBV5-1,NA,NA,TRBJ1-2,TGCGCCAGCAGCTTATTGACAGGAGGCGCGGACTATGGCTACACCTTC,CASSLLTGGADYGYTF
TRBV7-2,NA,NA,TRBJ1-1,TGTGCCAGCAGCTTATCACAGGTCTACGAAGCTTTCTTT,CASSLSQVYEAFF
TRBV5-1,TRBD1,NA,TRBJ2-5,TGCGCCAGCAGCTTTGGGACAGTCCAAGAGACCCAGTACTTC,CASSFGTVQETQYF
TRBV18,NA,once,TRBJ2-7,TGTGCCAGCTCACCACCGGCAGGCCATACGTGGTACTTC,CASSPPAGHTWYF
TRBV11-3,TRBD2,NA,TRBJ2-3,TGTGCCAGCAGCCCGGGACTGTCTAGCGGGGGCACAGATACGCAGTATTTT,CASSPGLSSGGTDTQYF
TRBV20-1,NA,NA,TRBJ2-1,TGCAGTCCGAGAGACGGTGATGAGCAGTTCTTC,CSPRDGDEQFF
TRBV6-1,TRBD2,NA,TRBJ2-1,TGTGCCAGCACCCCGACTAGCGGGGGCTACAATGAGCAGTTCTTC,CASTPTSGGYNEQFF
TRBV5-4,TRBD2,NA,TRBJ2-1,TGTGCCAGCAGCACCCTCGGGGGGGGCTCTGAGCAGTTCTTC,CASSTLGGGSEQFF
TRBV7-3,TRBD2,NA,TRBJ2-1,TGTGCCAGCAGCTTAAGGCGGGGGGATTACAATGAGCAGTTCTTC,CASSLRRGDYNEQFF
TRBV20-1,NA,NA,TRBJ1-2,TGCAGTGCCCTGACAGGCTATGGCTACACCTTC,CSALTGYGYTF
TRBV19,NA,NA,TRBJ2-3,TGTGCCAGTAGTGCACTAGGGCCTAGCACAGATACGCAGTATTTT,CASSALGPSTDTQYF
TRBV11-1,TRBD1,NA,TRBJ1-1,TGTGCCAGCAGCCTGAAGACAGGGGTGGGCACTGAAGCTTTCTTT,CASSLKTGVGTEAFF